The 8 T cell receptor beta chains reported below all come from one sample, sequenced in a study of blood T cell repertoires in COVID-19 (dated by TCRdb to about 2020). The library was built by means of the immunoSEQ multiplex PCR assay. What TCRdb holds here is the immuneACCESS table cut down to in-frame rearrangements. Part of the clones is not present; checked against another copy, under half of the missing clones reflect an unresolved V gene, and the others are unexplained. The sample table lists almost 500,000 clones, approximately 90% of them with a count of one. The ten largest clones take up approximately 8% of the sample. What was sequenced was PBMCs or T cells enriched from blood (not recorded which). The source of these receptors is a woman aged 60 to 75 who had recovered from COVID-19.

The chain employs TRBV12-3 or TRBV12-4 and TRBJ1-5; a weak D match, TRBD1 (5 bases). The CDR3 sequence is 12 residues long. Trimming cost V 6 bases and J 6 bases, with 9 bases left between them. The CDR3 bases are TGTGCCAGCAGGCCAGGGTTTCAGCCCCAGCATTTT. Translating gives CASRPGFQPQHF.

The chain carries TRBV7-9 and TRBJ2-7, with TRBD1 as a possible D gene (6 bases). Trimming pared 2 bases from V and 1 base from J, leaving 12 bases between. Germline CDR1 and CDR2: SEHNR and FQNEAQ (reference sequence). The CDR3 has 15 residues. CDR3 DNA sequence: TGTGCCAGCAGCTTAACTACAGGGAGATCCTACGAGCAGTACTTC. Protein sequence: CASSLTTGRSYEQYF.

The chain uses TRBV10-3 and TRBJ1-5; no firm D call. Germline assignment: CDR1 ENHRY and CDR2 SYGVKD. The V and J ends lost 3 bases and 7 bases respectively, with 7 bases between them. The CDR3 totals 12 residues. The CDR3: CAISDGTQPQHF. CDR3 sequence (DNA): TGTGCCATCAGTGACGGTACCCAGCCCCAGCATTTT.

With respect to this clone: The same CDR3 arises from other DNA sequences in this sample as well. This rearrangement joins TRBV19 to TRBJ1-3, with a weak D call TRBD1 (6 bases). This CDR3 comprises 14 residues. The germline CDR1 and CDR2 sequences are LNHDA and SQIVND (reference sequence). Trimming took off 4 bases at V and 0 bases at J, with 7 bases between the two ends. CDR3 protein: CASSKGVSGNTIYF. CDR3 nucleotides: TGTGCCAGTAGTAAGGGGGTCTCTGGAAACACCATATATTTT. The full variable domain, in which reference TRBV19 and TRBJ1-3 provide the parts outside the CDR3, is DGGITQSPKYLFRKEGQNVTLSCEQNLNHDAMYWYRQDPGQGLRLIYYSQIVNDFQKGDIAEGYSVSREKKESFPLTVTSAQKNPTAFYLCASSKGVSGNTIYFGEGSWLTVV.

The gene calls are TRBV30 and TRBJ1-2; D is uncertain. Trimming pared 0 bases from V and 6 bases from J, leaving 11 bases between. Per germline, CDR1 GTSNPN and CDR2 SVGIG (reference sequence). This CDR3 has 13 amino acids. CDR3 sequence: CAWSVGIGDGYTF. The CDR3 DNA reads as TGTGCCTGGAGTGTGGGCATTGGCGATGGCTACACCTTC. The full variable domain, rest sourced from reference TRBV30 and TRBJ1-2, is SQTIHQWPATLVQPVGSPLSLECTVEGTSNPNLYWYRQAAGRGLQLLFYSVGIGQISSEVPQNLSASRPQDRQFILSSKKLLLSDSGFYLCAWSVGIGDGYTFGSGTRLTVV.

This clone was counted only a few times. This chain links TRBV5-1 with TRBJ2-2; 10 nucleotides line up with TRBD1. CDR3 size: 14 residues. V lost 10 bases to trimming and J lost 7 bases; unmatched junction nucleotides: 10. Germline V gene sequence: CDR1 SGHRS, CDR2 YFSETQ. In DNA form, the CDR3 reads TGCGCCGGCTCCGAGACAGGGGGCTTCGGGGAGCTGTTTTTT. Translation: CAGSETGGFGELFF.

The CDR3 DNA reads as TGTGCCAGCAGCGGACAGGGCGCCGAGACCCAGTACTTC. This gives the protein CASSGQGAETQYF. The chain recombines TRBV9 with TRBJ2-5; 7 bases are a match to TRBD1. The CDR3 has 13 residues. The V gene's germline CDR1 is SGDLS and CDR2 YYNGEE. With 3 bases clipped from V and 5 bases from J, the junction kept 4 bases outside the gene matches.

This chain connects TRBV5-1 to TRBJ1-4, with 7 positions matching TRBD1. This CDR3 is 15 amino acids long. Germline V gives CDR1 SGHRS, CDR2 YFSETQ. The J segment lost 4 bases and the V segment lost 4 bases, leaving 7 bases of the junction unmatched. The CDR3 region has the DNA TGCGCCAGCAGCCTGACGACAGGGTTTAATGAAAAACTGTTTTTT. It translates to CASSLTTGFNEKLFF. Together with reference TRBV5-1 and TRBJ1-4, the CDR3 gives the full variable domain: KAGVTQTPRYLIKTRGQQVTLSCSPISGHRSVSWYQQTPGQGLQFLFEYFSETQRNKGNFPGRFSGRQFSNSRSEMNVSTLELGDSALYLCASSLTTGFNEKLFFGSGTQLSVL.